This T cell receptor (beta chain) emerged from a study of spatial heterogeneity in lung cancer (dated by TCRdb to about 2019). Regarding the complete study: Beta-chain transcripts were consistently detected in greater numbers than alpha-chain transcripts, which likely reflects a higher abundance of beta-chain transcripts. At surgery, hundreds of tumor regions, almost 65 matched nontumor lung samples and some 54 PBMC samples were TCR-sequenced for both alpha and beta chains. Nonsynonymous mutation counts, determined by whole-exome sequencing of tumor tissue, were related to TCR repertoire features. In non-small cell lung cancer, the study made a quantitative comparison of TCR alpha and beta repertoires among multiple tumor regions, matched nontumor lung and blood. In the raw uncorrected reads, each unique combination of TCR and UMI appeared more than ten times on average. The study at large found these results: Ubiquitous expanded tumor TCRs were found in blood more often at tumor resection than at routine follow-up. Confirming at a functional level the hypothesis that regional TCRs recognize regional mutations was considered to require additional single-cell paired TCR alpha and beta sequencing.

Libraries were built with 5' RACE. Data came from a NextSeq 500. The TCR library protocol attached a unique molecular identifier to each TCR cDNA molecule to allow correction of PCR and sequencing errors. The original methods were these. TCR identification, UMI-based error correction and CDR3 extraction were performed with Decombinator tools. Expanded TCRs were defined as those above a frequency of 2 per 1,000, corresponding to the top 1% of the tumor frequency distribution. Renyi diversity was computed with the R vegan package after each repertoire had been subsampled 100 times to 5,000 TCRs. To build CDR3 similarity networks, amino acid triplet string-kernel similarity was used, and CDR3s were connected when their pairwise similarity was above 0.82. Clones were called with MiXCR by TCRdb after fastp trimmed the public reads at Q25, and only in-frame beta chains were retained. CDR3 protein duplicates are merged, each entry listing the most common genes and DNA. These V and J calls are TCRdb output, not the study's own analysis. This sample holds 20,000 or so distinct CDR3 sequences; about 3.5% were observed only once. The ten largest clonotypes hold more than 25% of the sample.

This clonotype was seen ten or more times. Its target antigen remains unknown. No much larger clone is present one base from it, and per-base qualities are unavailable. Between the V and J ends, shortened by 6 bases and 0 bases respectively, the junction contains 10 bases. CDR3 length: 14 amino acids, cysteine to phenylalanine. Only CDR3 DNA is held: 42 bases, read in frame from base 1. From a lookup of the germline V gene, CDR1 and CDR2 are ENHRY and SYGVKD. In light of the paper, this sample's time point label describes: sample taken at primary tumor resection. Donors were 72 patients with early-stage, untreated non-small cell lung cancer from the lung TRACERx cohort. Without any cell sorting, TCR sequencing was performed on whole RNA extracted either from tumor and nontumor lung tissue or from cryopreserved PBMC samples. A patient was chosen for TCR sequencing only when enough RNA was available from at least two tumor regions.

The clonotype was recovered from a female donor with early-stage non-small cell lung cancer. The sample here was PBMCs, taken at surgery. The chain is assembled from TRBV10-3 and TRBJ2-3, with an unclear D gene assignment. The nucleotide sequence reads TGTGCCATCAGAGCAAGTTCTAGCACAGATACGCAGTATTTT. This encodes CAIRASSSTDTQYF.